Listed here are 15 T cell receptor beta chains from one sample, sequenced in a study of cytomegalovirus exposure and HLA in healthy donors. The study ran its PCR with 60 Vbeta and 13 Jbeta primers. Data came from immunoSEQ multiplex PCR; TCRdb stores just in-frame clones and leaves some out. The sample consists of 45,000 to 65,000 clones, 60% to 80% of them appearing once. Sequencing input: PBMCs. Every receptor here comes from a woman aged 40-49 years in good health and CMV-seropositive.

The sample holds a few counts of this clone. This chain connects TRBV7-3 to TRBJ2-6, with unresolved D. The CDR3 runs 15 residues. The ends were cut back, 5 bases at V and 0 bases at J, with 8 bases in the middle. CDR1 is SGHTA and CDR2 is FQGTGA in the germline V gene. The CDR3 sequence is CASSQTVSGANVLTF. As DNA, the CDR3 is TGTGCCAGCAGCCAAACGGTCTCTGGGGCCAACGTCCTGACTTTC.

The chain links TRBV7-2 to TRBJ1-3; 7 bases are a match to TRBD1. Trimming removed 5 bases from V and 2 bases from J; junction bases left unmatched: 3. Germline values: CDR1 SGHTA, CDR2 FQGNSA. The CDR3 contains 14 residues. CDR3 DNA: TGTGCCAGCAGCAACGACAGGGCTGGAAACACCATATATTTT. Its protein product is CASSNDRAGNTIYF.

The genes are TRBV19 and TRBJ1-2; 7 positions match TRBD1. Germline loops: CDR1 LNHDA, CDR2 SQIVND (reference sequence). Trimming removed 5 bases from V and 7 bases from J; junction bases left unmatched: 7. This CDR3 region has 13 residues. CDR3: CASSEQGSGGYTF. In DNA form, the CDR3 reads TGTGCCAGTAGTGAACAGGGGAGTGGTGGCTACACCTTC.

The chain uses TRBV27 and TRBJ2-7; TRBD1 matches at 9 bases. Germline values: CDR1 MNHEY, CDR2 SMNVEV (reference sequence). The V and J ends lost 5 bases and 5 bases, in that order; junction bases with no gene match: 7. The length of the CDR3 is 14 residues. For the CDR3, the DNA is TGTGCCAGCAGTGACAGGGGGAAGGCAGACGAGCAGTACTTC. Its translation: CASSDRGKADEQYF.

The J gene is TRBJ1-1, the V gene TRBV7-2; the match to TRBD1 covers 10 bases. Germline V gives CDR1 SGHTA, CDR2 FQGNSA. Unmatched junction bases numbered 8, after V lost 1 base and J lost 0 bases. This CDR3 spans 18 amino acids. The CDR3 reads CASSLVGTGALMNTEAFF. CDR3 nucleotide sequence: TGTGCCAGCAGCTTAGTGGGGACAGGGGCACTCATGAACACTGAAGCTTTCTTT. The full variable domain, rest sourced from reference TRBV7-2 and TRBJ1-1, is GAGVSQSPSNKVTEKGKDVELRCDPISGHTALYWYRQSLGQGLEFLIYFQGNSAPDKSGLPSDRFSAERTGGSVSTLTIQRTQQEDSAVYLCASSLVGTGALMNTEAFFGQGTRLTVV.

CDR3 sequence: CASSLGQGANYGYTF. The CDR3 DNA reads TGCGCCAGCAGCTTGGGACAGGGTGCTAACTATGGCTACACCTTC. This chain joins TRBV5-1 and TRBJ1-2; 7 bases are shared with TRBD1. Trimming at V came to 0 bases and at J to 0 bases, leaving 2 bases not matched to a gene. Germline assignment: CDR1 SGHRS and CDR2 YFSETQ. CDR3 length: 15 amino acids.

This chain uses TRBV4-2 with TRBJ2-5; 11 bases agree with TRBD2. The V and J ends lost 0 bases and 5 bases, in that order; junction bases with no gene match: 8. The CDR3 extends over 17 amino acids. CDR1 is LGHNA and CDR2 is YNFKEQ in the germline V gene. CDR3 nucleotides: TGTGCCAGCAGCCAAGAGGCTAGCGGGGGGACCATGGAGACCCAGTACTTC. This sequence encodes CASSQEASGGTMETQYF.

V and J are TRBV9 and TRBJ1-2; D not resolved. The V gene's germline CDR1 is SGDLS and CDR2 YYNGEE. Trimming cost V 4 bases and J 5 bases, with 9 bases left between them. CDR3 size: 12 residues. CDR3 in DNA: TGTGCCAGCAGCCCCTATGAATATGGCTACACCTTC. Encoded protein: CASSPYEYGYTF.

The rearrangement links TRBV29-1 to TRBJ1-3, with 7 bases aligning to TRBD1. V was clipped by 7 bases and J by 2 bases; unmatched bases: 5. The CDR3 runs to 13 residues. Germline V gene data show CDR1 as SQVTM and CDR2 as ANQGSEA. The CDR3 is CSANTGAGNTIYF. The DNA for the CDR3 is TGCAGCGCAAATACAGGGGCTGGAAACACCATATATTTT. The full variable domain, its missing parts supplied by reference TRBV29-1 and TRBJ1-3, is SAVISQKPSRDICQRGTSLTIQCQVDSQVTMMFWYRQQPGQSLTLIATANQGSEATYESGFVIDKFPISRPNLTFSTLTVSNMSPEDSSIYLCSANTGAGNTIYFGEGSWLTVV.

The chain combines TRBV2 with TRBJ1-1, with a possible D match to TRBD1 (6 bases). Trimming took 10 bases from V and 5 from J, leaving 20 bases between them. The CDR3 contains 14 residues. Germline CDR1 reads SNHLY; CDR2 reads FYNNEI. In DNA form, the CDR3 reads TGTGCCACCTCAAGGGGGGGAAAGGGGACTGAAGCTTTCTTT. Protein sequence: CATSRGGKGTEAFF.

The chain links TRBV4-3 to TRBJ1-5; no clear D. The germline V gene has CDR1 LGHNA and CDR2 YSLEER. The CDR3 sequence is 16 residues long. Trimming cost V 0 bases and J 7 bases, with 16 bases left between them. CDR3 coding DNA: TGCGCCAGCAGCCAAGATCTCGTCCAGGAATTACAGCCCCAGCATTTT. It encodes CASSQDLVQELQPQHF.

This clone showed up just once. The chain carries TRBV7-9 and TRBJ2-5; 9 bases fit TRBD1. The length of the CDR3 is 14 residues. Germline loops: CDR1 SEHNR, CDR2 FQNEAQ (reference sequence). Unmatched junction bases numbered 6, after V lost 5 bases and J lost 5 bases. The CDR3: CASSPGQGRETQYF. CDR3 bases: TGTGCCAGCAGCCCGGGACAGGGACGGGAGACCCAGTACTTC. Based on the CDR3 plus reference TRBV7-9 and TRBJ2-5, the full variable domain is DTGVSQNPRHKITKRGQNVTFRCDPISEHNRLYWYRQTLGQGPEFLTYFQNEAQLEKSRLLSDRFSAERPKGSFSTLEIQRTEQGDSAMYLCASSPGQGRETQYFGPGTRLLVL.

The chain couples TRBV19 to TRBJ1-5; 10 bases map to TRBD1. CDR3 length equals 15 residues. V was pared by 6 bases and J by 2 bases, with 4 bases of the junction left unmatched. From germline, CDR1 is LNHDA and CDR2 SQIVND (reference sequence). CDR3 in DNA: TGTGCCAGTAGCCCGACAGGGGGCGGCAATCAGCCCCAGCATTTT. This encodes CASSPTGGGNQPQHF.

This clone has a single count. CDR3 loop: CASSLAQGSGGTYEQYF. DNA of the CDR3: TGTGCCAGCAGCTTGGCGCAGGGTAGCGGGGGGACATACGAGCAGTACTTC. This chain links TRBV5-4 with TRBJ2-7; 10 bases align to TRBD2. J gave up 4 bases and V 0 bases, and 10 bases lay outside the gene matches. The CDR3 consists of 17 residues. Germline V CDR1 and CDR2: SGHNT, YYREEE (reference sequence).

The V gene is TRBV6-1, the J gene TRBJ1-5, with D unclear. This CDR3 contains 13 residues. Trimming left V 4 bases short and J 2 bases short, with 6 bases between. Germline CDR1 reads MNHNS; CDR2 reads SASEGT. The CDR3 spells CASSASGNQPQHF. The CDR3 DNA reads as TGTGCCAGCAGTGCCTCCGGCAATCAGCCCCAGCATTTT.